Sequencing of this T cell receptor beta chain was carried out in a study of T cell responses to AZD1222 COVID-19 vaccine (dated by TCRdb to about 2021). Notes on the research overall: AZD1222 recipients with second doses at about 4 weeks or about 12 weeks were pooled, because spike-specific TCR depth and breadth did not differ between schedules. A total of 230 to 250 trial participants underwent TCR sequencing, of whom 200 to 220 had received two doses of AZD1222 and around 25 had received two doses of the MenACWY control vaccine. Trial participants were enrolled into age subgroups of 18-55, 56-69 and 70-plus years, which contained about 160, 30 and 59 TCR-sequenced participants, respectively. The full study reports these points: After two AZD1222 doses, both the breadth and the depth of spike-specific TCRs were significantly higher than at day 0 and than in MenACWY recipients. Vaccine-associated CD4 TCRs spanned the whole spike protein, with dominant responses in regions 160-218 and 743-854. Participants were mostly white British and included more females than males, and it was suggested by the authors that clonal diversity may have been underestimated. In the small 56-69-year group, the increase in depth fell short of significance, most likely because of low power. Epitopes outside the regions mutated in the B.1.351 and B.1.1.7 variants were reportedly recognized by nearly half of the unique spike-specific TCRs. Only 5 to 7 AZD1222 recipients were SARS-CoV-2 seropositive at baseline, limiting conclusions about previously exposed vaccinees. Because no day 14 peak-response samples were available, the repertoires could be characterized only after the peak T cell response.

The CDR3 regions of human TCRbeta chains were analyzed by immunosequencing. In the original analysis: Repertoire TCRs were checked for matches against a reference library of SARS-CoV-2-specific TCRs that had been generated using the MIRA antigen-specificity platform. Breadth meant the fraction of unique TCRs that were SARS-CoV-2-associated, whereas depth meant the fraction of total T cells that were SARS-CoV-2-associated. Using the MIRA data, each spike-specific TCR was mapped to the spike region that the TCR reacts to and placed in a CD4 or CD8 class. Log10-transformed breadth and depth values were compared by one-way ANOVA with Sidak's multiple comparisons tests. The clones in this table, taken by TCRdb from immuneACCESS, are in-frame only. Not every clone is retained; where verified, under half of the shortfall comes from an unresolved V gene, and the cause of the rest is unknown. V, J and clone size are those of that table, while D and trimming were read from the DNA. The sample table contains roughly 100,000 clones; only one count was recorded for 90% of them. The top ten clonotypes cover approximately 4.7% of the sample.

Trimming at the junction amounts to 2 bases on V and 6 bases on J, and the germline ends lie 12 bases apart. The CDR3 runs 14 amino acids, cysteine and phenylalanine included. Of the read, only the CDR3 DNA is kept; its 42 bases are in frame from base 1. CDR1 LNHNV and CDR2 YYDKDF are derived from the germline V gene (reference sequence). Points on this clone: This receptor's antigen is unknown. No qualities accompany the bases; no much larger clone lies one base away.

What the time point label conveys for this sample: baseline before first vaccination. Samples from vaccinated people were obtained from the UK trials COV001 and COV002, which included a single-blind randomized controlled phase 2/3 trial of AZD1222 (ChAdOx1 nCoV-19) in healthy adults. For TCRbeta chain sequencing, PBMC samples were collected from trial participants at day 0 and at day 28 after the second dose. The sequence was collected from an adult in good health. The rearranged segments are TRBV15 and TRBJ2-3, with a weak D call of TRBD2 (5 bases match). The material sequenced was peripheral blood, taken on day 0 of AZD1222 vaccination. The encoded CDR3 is CATSRLARTDTQYF. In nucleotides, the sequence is TGTGCCACCAGCAGACTAGCCCGAACGGATACGCAGTATTTT.